One sample yielded the 18 T cell receptor beta chains listed below, sequenced in a study of T cell responses to AZD1222 COVID-19 vaccine. TCRdb keeps only in-frame clones here, not all; method: immunoSEQ multiplex PCR. The repertoire holds 100,000 to 150,000 clones, with around 87% as singletons. This specimen was peripheral blood, taken on day 0 of AZD1222 vaccination. The receptors were gathered from an adult in good health.

V is TRBV7-8 and J is TRBJ2-1; 8 nucleotides line up with TRBD2. The CDR3 extends over 17 amino acids. Germline V gives CDR1 SGHVS, CDR2 FQNEAQ. V gave up 5 bases and J gave up 4 bases; unmatched junction bases: 13. The CDR3 is CASSARRVSGNYNEQFF. For the CDR3, the DNA is TGTGCCAGCAGCGCCCGTCGGGTTAGCGGGAATTACAATGAGCAGTTCTTC.

The chain uses TRBV4-1 and TRBJ1-5, with D hard to call. Trimming removed 1 base from V and 4 bases from J, with 5 bases in between. Germline V gene lookup returns CDR1 MGHRA and CDR2 YSYEKL. The length of the CDR3 is 13 residues. CDR3 region: CASSQAINQPQHF. CDR3 in DNA: TGCGCCAGCAGCCAAGCAATAAATCAGCCCCAGCATTTT.

The chain recombines TRBV30 with TRBJ1-1; D unclear. Looked up from germline, CDR1 is GTSNPN and CDR2 is SVGIG (reference sequence). There are 12 residues in the CDR3. V was shortened by 2 bases and J by 2 bases, with 6 bases between the two germline ends. The CDR3 protein is CAWSMVNTEAFF. The DNA of the CDR3 is TGTGCCTGGAGTATGGTCAACACTGAAGCTTTCTTT.

The chain employs TRBV5-1 and TRBJ2-3; D not resolved. Trimming cost V 0 bases and J 5 bases, with 10 bases left between them. The germline CDR1 and CDR2 sequences are SGHRS and YFSETQ. The CDR3 totals 14 residues. The CDR3 here is CASSLALSGDTQYF. CDR3 DNA sequence: TGCGCCAGCAGCTTGGCACTTTCGGGAGATACGCAGTATTTT.

The gene calls are TRBV5-6 and TRBJ1-2, with D tentatively TRBD1 (5 bases). There are 13 residues in the CDR3. The germline CDR1 and CDR2 sequences are SGHDT and YYEEEE. Deletions cut 0 bases from V and 2 bases from J, with 5 bases between. The DNA for the CDR3 is TGTGCCAGCAGCTTGGAGGGGAACTATGGCTACACCTTC. Residues: CASSLEGNYGYTF. The whole variable domain, remainder taken from reference TRBV5-6 and TRBJ1-2, is DAGVTQSPTHLIKTRGQQVTLRCSPKSGHDTVSWYQQALGQGPQFIFQYYEEEERQRGNFPDRFSGHQFPNYSSELNVNALLLGDSALYLCASSLEGNYGYTFGSGTRLTVV.

The chain has TRBV7-2 and TRBJ1-6, with 7 bases aligning to TRBD1. The V and J ends lost 8 bases and 7 bases, in that order; junction bases with no gene match: 8. The CDR3 covers 14 residues. Germline V gene sequence: CDR1 SGHTA, CDR2 FQGNSA. The CDR3 loop reads CASLLQGPNSPLHF. CDR3 bases: TGTGCCAGCCTACTACAGGGGCCAAATTCACCCCTCCACTTT.

This rearrangement joins TRBV6-5 to TRBJ1-3, with TRBD1 matching over 7 bases. CDR3 length: 14 amino acids. CDR1 is MNHEY and CDR2 is SVGAGI in the germline V gene. V shed 7 bases and J 2 bases; nucleotides not matched to a gene: 5. The CDR3, as DNA: TGTGCCAGCAAGGACAGGAACCCTGGAAACACCATATATTTT. Translating it yields CASKDRNPGNTIYF.

This rearrangement joins TRBV5-4 to TRBJ2-2; 12 bases are a match to TRBD1. This CDR3 has 15 residues. J was trimmed by 6 bases and V by 2 bases; bases with no gene match: 2. From germline, CDR1 is SGHNT and CDR2 YYREEE (reference sequence). The CDR3 spells CASSFGTGGPGELFF. As DNA, the CDR3 is TGTGCCAGCAGCTTCGGGACAGGGGGCCCCGGGGAGCTGTTTTTT.

The chain joins TRBV7-9 to TRBJ1-3, with D uncertain. Trimming removed 3 bases at V and 4 bases at J, with 10 bases between. Germline CDR1 and CDR2: SEHNR and FQNEAQ (reference sequence). The CDR3 totals 14 residues. CDR3 in DNA: TGTGCCAGCAGCTTTTCGACGGTAGGAAACACCATATATTTT. Residues: CASSFSTVGNTIYF.

The V gene is TRBV5-1, the J gene TRBJ1-1; D is undetermined. The germline V and J ends were trimmed by 2 bases and 0 bases, with 8 bases remaining between them. Looked up from germline, CDR1 is SGHRS and CDR2 is YFSETQ. The CDR3 sequence is 14 residues long. CDR3 in amino acids: CASSFSGVNTEAFF. CDR3 nucleotides: TGCGCCAGCAGCTTTAGCGGAGTGAACACTGAAGCTTTCTTT.

This clone was counted only a few times. The chain joins TRBV5-1 to TRBJ2-1, with 9 bases fitting TRBD2. Trimming cost V 4 bases and J 9 bases; bases outside gene matches: 11. CDR1 SGHRS and CDR2 YFSETQ come from the germline V gene. The CDR3 is 15 amino acids. CDR3 in amino acids: CASSTGSAGGLEQFF. CDR3 nucleotide sequence: TGCGCCAGCAGCACAGGTAGCGCGGGGGGGCTTGAGCAGTTCTTC.

V gene TRBV29-1 combines with J gene TRBJ2-1, with 8 positions matching TRBD2. This CDR3 has 13 residues. The V gene end was trimmed by 6 bases and the J gene end by 0 bases; junction bases not matched to a gene: 1. The germline gives CDR1 SQVTM, CDR2 ANQGSEA. This CDR3 is CSVSGSSYNEQFF. The CDR3 nucleotides are TGCAGCGTCAGCGGGAGCTCCTACAATGAGCAGTTCTTC.

The rearrangement uses TRBV28 and TRBJ2-6; D is possibly TRBD1 (5 bases). V lost 8 bases and J lost 2, with 16 bases in between. The CDR3 totals 16 residues. Germline V gene lookup returns CDR1 MDHEN and CDR2 SYDVKM. DNA for the CDR3: TGTGCCAGCTCGGGTGGGGCGATGGCTGGGGCCAACGTCCTGACTTTC. The encoded protein is CASSGGAMAGANVLTF.

This clone was found once. This chain joins TRBV20-1 and TRBJ2-7, with D possibly matching TRBD1 (5 bases). Germline CDR1 and CDR2: DFQATT and SNEGSKA (reference sequence). The CDR3 has 11 amino acids. V was clipped by 2 bases and J by 13 bases, with 15 bases between them. The DNA of the CDR3 is TGCAGTGCTAGAAAAGGGGTGCGCGACTACTTC. Its translation: CSARKGVRDYF.

The J gene is TRBJ2-2, the V gene TRBV11-3; 9 bases are shared with TRBD1. The V gene's germline CDR1 is SGHNT and CDR2 YENEEA. The CDR3 consists of 15 residues. With 5 bases clipped from V and 4 bases from J, the junction kept 5 bases outside the gene matches. The CDR3, as DNA: TGTGCCAGCAGCACGGGACAGGGACGCACCGGGGAGCTGTTTTTT. Translation gives CASSTGQGRTGELFF.

The chain has TRBV28 and TRBJ1-2; no clear D. Germline V CDR1 and CDR2: MDHEN, SYDVKM. V gave up 3 bases and J gave up 7 bases, with 15 bases separating them. The CDR3 has 14 amino acids. The CDR3 DNA reads as TGTGCCAGCAGTTTTCGGCGGGGAGTTGGTGGCTACACCTTC. This encodes CASSFRRGVGGYTF.

The chain couples TRBV29-1 to TRBJ1-2; the D is unclear. CDR1 is SQVTM, CDR2 ANQGSEA, per germline. V was pared by 3 bases and J by 0 bases, with 8 bases between. This CDR3 spans 13 amino acids. In nucleotides, the CDR3 is TGCAGCGTTGATGCACGGCCTAACTATGGCTACACCTTC. Translating it yields CSVDARPNYGYTF.

V gene TRBV6-5 combines with J gene TRBJ2-1, with 9 bases fitting TRBD1. V lost 5 bases and J lost 8; bases outside the gene matches: 7. Germline V gene data show CDR1 as MNHEY and CDR2 as SVGAGI. CDR3 size: 14 residues. CDR3 nucleotide sequence: TGTGCCAGCAGTAAGGACAGGGGATTCGATGAGCAGTTCTTC. Its translation is CASSKDRGFDEQFF.